A selection of T cell receptor beta chains follows, all from one sample in a study of blood T cell repertoires in COVID-19. Assay used: immunoSEQ multiplex PCR; TCRdb lists only in-frame clones, some missing. The sample contains 250,000 or so clones, roughly nine tenths of which appear only once. Sequenced sample: peripheral blood. These receptors originate from a woman between 40 and 55 years old who had recovered from COVID-19. Each CDR3 is given with its conserved first and last residue. The order of the fields is V gene, D gene, J gene, clone size, CDR3 DNA, CDR3 protein. D genes are given only for firm matches. Clone size is stated in some rows and not others, as once, few, many or a class when expanded.

v_gene: TRBV18; d_gene: .; j_gene: TRBJ2-7; abundance: .; CDR3nt: TGTGCCAGCTCACCACCGAGTGGCGGACTCTCCTACGAGCAGTACTTC; CDR3aa: CASSPPSGGLSYEQYF
v_gene: TRBV27; d_gene: TRBD1; j_gene: TRBJ2-7; abundance: .; CDR3nt: TGTGCCAGCAGTACTACCGGGACAGGGCCTTACGAGCAGTACTTC; CDR3aa: CASSTTGTGPYEQYF
v_gene: TRBV19; d_gene: TRBD2; j_gene: TRBJ2-2; abundance: .; CDR3nt: TGTGCCAGTAGTGGGACTAGCGGGTTCACCGGGGAGCTGTTTTTT; CDR3aa: CASSGTSGFTGELFF
v_gene: TRBV30; d_gene: .; j_gene: TRBJ2-1; abundance: .; CDR3nt: TGTGCCTGGACTGTAGTAGGCGGGAATAATGAGCAGTTCTTC; CDR3aa: CAWTVVGGNNEQFF
v_gene: TRBV7-2; d_gene: TRBD1; j_gene: TRBJ2-7; abundance: once; CDR3nt: TGTGCCAGCAGCCCATCGGCAGGGGGATGGAGCGAGCAGTACTTC; CDR3aa: CASSPSAGGWSEQYF
v_gene: TRBV6-2/TRBV6-3; d_gene: TRBD2; j_gene: TRBJ2-3; abundance: .; CDR3nt: TGTGCCAGCAGCCAGCGGGGGGCGGTTTATACGCAGTATTTT; CDR3aa: CASSQRGAVYTQYF
v_gene: TRBV5-1; d_gene: TRBD2; j_gene: TRBJ2-2; abundance: .; CDR3nt: TGCGCCAGCAGCGCCGGACTAGCGGATAACACCGGGGAGCTGTTTTTT; CDR3aa: CASSAGLADNTGELFF
v_gene: TRBV19; d_gene: TRBD2; j_gene: TRBJ2-5; abundance: few; CDR3nt: TGTGCCAGTAGCCGAGGACTAGCGGGAGAGAGGTATCAAGAGACCCAGTACTTC; CDR3aa: CASSRGLAGERYQETQYF
v_gene: TRBV7-8; d_gene: .; j_gene: TRBJ1-5; abundance: .; CDR3nt: TGTGCCAGCAGCTCCCGATACACTAGCAATCAGCCCCAGCATTTT; CDR3aa: CASSSRYTSNQPQHF
v_gene: TRBV5-1; d_gene: TRBD2; j_gene: TRBJ2-5; abundance: once; CDR3nt: TGCGCCAGCAGCTTGAGCTGGGAGGGAGAGACCCAGTACTTC; CDR3aa: CASSLSWEGETQYF
v_gene: TRBV28; d_gene: TRBD1; j_gene: TRBJ1-5; abundance: .; CDR3nt: TGTGCCAGCAGTTCCAGGGGGCTGGGTCAGCCCCAGCATTTT; CDR3aa: CASSSRGLGQPQHF
v_gene: TRBV6-5; d_gene: TRBD2; j_gene: TRBJ2-5; abundance: .; CDR3nt: TGTGCCAGCATTCGGACTAGCGGGACCCAAGAGACCCAGTACTTC; CDR3aa: CASIRTSGTQETQYF
v_gene: TRBV27; d_gene: .; j_gene: TRBJ1-2; abundance: .; CDR3nt: TGTGCCAGCAGCCGCGACAGGTCCTATGGCTACACCTTC; CDR3aa: CASSRDRSYGYTF
v_gene: TRBV10-3; d_gene: .; j_gene: TRBJ2-7; abundance: .; CDR3nt: TGTGCCATCAGTGATCGGGACGAGCAGTACTTC; CDR3aa: CAISDRDEQYF
v_gene: TRBV7-6; d_gene: TRBD2; j_gene: TRBJ2-3; abundance: .; CDR3nt: TGTGCCAGCAGCCCCTGGGGGGGACTAGCGGGCCCTGGGGCGCAGTATTTT; CDR3aa: CASSPWGGLAGPGAQYF
v_gene: TRBV18; d_gene: .; j_gene: TRBJ2-6; abundance: .; CDR3nt: TGTGCCAGCTCACCACCTTTTCCGGGGGTGGCTGGGGCCAACGTCCTGACTTTC; CDR3aa: CASSPPFPGVAGANVLTF
v_gene: TRBV12-3/TRBV12-4; d_gene: .; j_gene: TRBJ2-7; abundance: .; CDR3nt: TGTGCCAGCAGGCCGTCGGGCTCCTACGAGCAGTACTTC; CDR3aa: CASRPSGSYEQYF
v_gene: TRBV4-2; d_gene: TRBD1; j_gene: TRBJ1-2; abundance: .; CDR3nt: TGTGCCAGCAGCCAAGAGCACAGTTCCGGACAGGGGGCGCCTGGCTACACCTTC; CDR3aa: CASSQEHSSGQGAPGYTF
v_gene: TRBV18; d_gene: TRBD1; j_gene: TRBJ2-2; abundance: .; CDR3nt: TGTGCCAGCTCCGCAGGACAGGGGAAGACCGGGGAGCTGTTTTTT; CDR3aa: CASSAGQGKTGELFF
v_gene: TRBV9; d_gene: TRBD2; j_gene: TRBJ2-5; abundance: .; CDR3nt: TGTGCCAGCAGCGTAAATAGCGGGAATTGGGAGACCCAGTACTTC; CDR3aa: CASSVNSGNWETQYF
v_gene: TRBV27; d_gene: .; j_gene: TRBJ2-3; abundance: .; CDR3nt: TGTGCCAGCAGCCCGACTAGAACCACAGATACGCAGTATTTT; CDR3aa: CASSPTRTTDTQYF
v_gene: TRBV27; d_gene: TRBD2; j_gene: TRBJ2-1; abundance: .; CDR3nt: TGTGCCAGCAGTTTCATCACCGGACTAGCAGCTCTATACAATGAGCAGTTCTTC; CDR3aa: CASSFITGLAALYNEQFF
v_gene: TRBV29-1; d_gene: TRBD2; j_gene: TRBJ2-2; abundance: .; CDR3nt: TGCAGCGTTAAGAGCGGGAGAAACTCCGGGGAGCTGTTTTTT; CDR3aa: CSVKSGRNSGELFF